The 14 T cell receptor beta chains below come from one sample, sequenced in a study of human versus mouse CDR3 diversity and MHC coevolution. Profiling relied on immunoSEQ multiplex PCR, and the TCRdb table lists in-frame clones only, not all of them. The sample lists 86,000 or so clones; around 93% were seen once. Sequencing was carried out using naive CD4+ T cells from blood. The subset is: CD45RO-negative CD62L-positive naive CD4 T cells. Receptors were obtained from a person aged 25-75 years in good health.

The J gene is TRBJ2-7, the V gene TRBV13, with 8 positions matching TRBD2. This CDR3 comprises 14 residues. Trimming cost V 5 bases and J 1 base; bases outside gene matches: 4. The germline CDR1 and CDR2 sequences are PRHDT and FYEKMQ (reference sequence). The DNA for the CDR3 is TGTGCCAGCAGCACGGGGGGGAGATCCTACGAGCAGTACTTC. Amino acids: CASSTGGRSYEQYF. Full variable domain (outside the CDR3, taken from reference TRBV13 and TRBJ2-7): AAGVIQSPRHLIKEKRETATLKCYPIPRHDTVYWYQQGPGQDPQFLISFYEKMQSDKGSIPDRFSAQQFSDYHSELNMSSLELGDSALYFCASSTGGRSYEQYFGPGTRLTVT.

This chain joins TRBV4-2 and TRBJ1-2; 11 bases fit TRBD1. Germline values: CDR1 LGHNA, CDR2 YNFKEQ. This CDR3 has 16 residues. V lost 2 bases, J lost 2 bases, and 4 bases stayed unmatched. CDR3 nucleotides: TGTGCCAGCAGCCAAATGGGACAGGGGGGCAACTATGGCTACACCTTC. Translation gives CASSQMGQGGNYGYTF.

This clone showed up just once. J is TRBJ2-5 and V is TRBV27; maybe TRBD2 (5 bases). TRBJ2-7 explains the end of the DNA better; the J call may be wrong. This CDR3 has 14 amino acids. Germline CDR1 reads MNHEY; CDR2 reads SMNVEV (reference sequence). CDR3 coding DNA: TGTGCCAGCAGACAAAAACGGGAAACCTACGAGCAGTACTTC. Residues: CASRQKRETYEQYF.

The chain has TRBV18 and TRBJ2-7; TRBD2 is a possible D gene (6 bases). Trimming left V 3 bases short and J 7 bases short, with 16 bases between. The V gene's germline CDR1 is KGHSH and CDR2 LQKENI. This CDR3 is built from 14 residues. The CDR3 spells CASSPPAARGEQYF. The DNA of the CDR3 is TGTGCCAGCTCACCCCCAGCGGCACGGGGGGAGCAGTACTTC.

The chain has TRBV6-5 and TRBJ1-2, with D possibly being TRBD1 (5 bases). In germline, CDR1 is MNHEY, CDR2 SVGAGI. The CDR3 has 12 residues. Trimming stripped 8 bases from V and 5 bases from J, with 12 bases between. The CDR3 here is CASHYGGYGYTF. The CDR3 region has the DNA TGTGCCAGCCACTACGGGGGGTATGGCTACACCTTC.

The J gene is TRBJ1-2, the V gene TRBV29-1; D remains ambiguous. The germline V gene has CDR1 SQVTM and CDR2 ANQGSEA. Trimming cost V 3 bases and J 9 bases, with 20 bases left between them. The CDR3 length is 14 residues. CDR3: CSVDSLLGRARYTF. CDR3 DNA: TGCAGCGTTGATTCCCTCTTGGGGAGGGCCCGCTACACCTTC. Full variable domain (missing parts from reference TRBV29-1 and TRBJ1-2): SAVISQKPSRDICQRGTSLTIQCQVDSQVTMMFWYRQQPGQSLTLIATANQGSEATYESGFVIDKFPISRPNLTFSTLTVSNMSPEDSSIYLCSVDSLLGRARYTFGSGTRLTVV.

V is TRBV2 and J is TRBJ1-5, with 7 bases lining up with TRBD1. The CDR3 has 15 residues. Trimming removed 7 bases from V and 4 bases from J; junction bases left unmatched: 10. Germline V CDR1 and CDR2: SNHLY, FYNNEI. CDR3 in DNA: TGTGCCAGCAAAGTAGCTACAGGGGCAAATCAGCCCCAGCATTTT. Translated: CASKVATGANQPQHF. The complete variable domain, with remaining parts taken from reference TRBV2 and TRBJ1-5, reads EPEVTQTPSHQVTQMGQEVILRCVPISNHLYFYWYRQILGQKVEFLVSFYNNEISEKSEIFDDQFSVERPDGSNFTLKIRSTKLEDSAMYFCASKVATGANQPQHFGDGTRLSIL.

The gene calls are TRBV11-3 and TRBJ2-7; 9 bases match TRBD1. V shed 5 bases and J 6 bases; nucleotides not matched to a gene: 14. Germline values: CDR1 SGHNT, CDR2 YENEEA. This CDR3 is 16 amino acids long. The CDR3 sequence is CASSASKPGQGREQYF. The CDR3 region has the DNA TGTGCCAGCAGCGCCTCAAAGCCGGGACAGGGTCGCGAGCAGTACTTC.

The rearrangement joins TRBV2 to TRBJ2-2; D possibly corresponds to TRBD1 (5 bases). CDR3 size: 15 residues. Germline-derived CDR1 and CDR2 are SNHLY and FYNNEI. The V end was cut by 6 bases, the J end by 6 bases, with 17 bases between. CDR3 nucleotide sequence: TGTGCCAGCAGAAGGGGCAGCCTTTCCTCCGGGGAGCTGTTTTTT. This gives the protein CASRRGSLSSGELFF.

The chain is built from TRBV7-2 and TRBJ2-1; maybe TRBD2 (6 bases). The germline V and J ends were trimmed by 2 bases and 4 bases, with 12 bases remaining between them. This CDR3 spans 15 amino acids. CDR1 and CDR2 (germline): SGHTA, FQGNSA. CDR3: CASSLTSLLYNEQFF. The CDR3 region has the DNA TGTGCCAGCAGCTTAACTAGCTTATTATACAATGAGCAGTTCTTC. The variable domain in full, completed from reference TRBV7-2 and TRBJ2-1, reads GAGVSQSPSNKVTEKGKDVELRCDPISGHTALYWYRQSLGQGLEFLIYFQGNSAPDKSGLPSDRFSAERTGGSVSTLTIQRTQQEDSAVYLCASSLTSLLYNEQFFGPGTRLTVL.

This chain connects TRBV7-2 to TRBJ2-1; D remains ambiguous. Trimming took 2 bases from V and 7 from J, leaving 9 bases between them. The CDR3 runs 13 residues. The germline V gene has CDR1 SGHTA and CDR2 FQGNSA. The CDR3 reads CASSLPVVNEQFF. CDR3 DNA sequence: TGTGCCAGCAGCTTACCGGTCGTTAATGAGCAGTTCTTC.

The chain links TRBV30 to TRBJ1-3; no definite D call. Germline lookup yields CDR1 GTSNPN and CDR2 SVGIG (reference sequence). The V and J ends lost 3 bases and 0 bases respectively, with 6 bases between them. This CDR3 is 13 amino acids long. As DNA, the CDR3 is TGTGCCTGGAGGTTATACTCTGGAAACACCATATATTTT. Residues: CAWRLYSGNTIYF.

The V call is TRBV25-1, the J call TRBJ1-2; possible D gene TRBD1, 6 bases. This CDR3 contains 12 residues. V was trimmed by 7 bases and J by 6 bases, leaving 12 bases between them. The germline V gene encodes CDR1 MGHDK and CDR2 SYGVNS. CDR3 DNA: TGTGCCAGCAACCGGGCAGGGGATGGCTACACCTTC. This encodes CASNRAGDGYTF.

The CDR3 bases are TGTGCCAGCAGTTTGAAACCGGGACACGGACCGGGTACGCAGTATTTT. Translated, it gives CASSLKPGHGPGTQYF. This chain links TRBV6-5 with TRBJ2-3, with a tentative D call TRBD1 (6 bases). Germline V gene sequence: CDR1 MNHEY, CDR2 SVGAGI. This CDR3 region has 16 residues. Between the trimmed V and J ends, which lost 4 bases and 8 bases, there was a span of 22 bases.